Described below is a single T cell receptor (beta chain) sequence and its context. Its cognate antigen has yet to be identified. No base qualities exist here, and no much larger clone lies one base off it. The entire isolated RNA was reverse transcribed using the High Capacity cDNA Reverse Transcription Kit, and thus expressed TCRB transcripts were sequenced. Deep immunoSEQ sequencing was performed on naive, central memory and regulatory T cell samples, with an average of roughly 3.5 million total reads per sample. After sorted cells were lysed in RLT buffer, RNA was extracted with DNase-treated RNeasy Micro or Mini kits, with the choice depending on cell number. To prevent cross-contamination, each cell subset was processed individually, whereas patient and healthy donor samples were processed jointly. TCRB sequences were amplified from cDNA with the immunoSEQ multiplex PCR, producing 87-bp fragments spanning the CDR3 region. Amplicons were sequenced on the Illumina HiSeq platform. The paper's processing steps were these. Synthetic template baselines were used to correct PCR bias computationally, reads within Hamming distance 2 were collapsed, and singletons that could not be merged were discarded. Reads were aligned against IMGT to assign V, D and J genes, CDR3 length and insertions or deletions at six rearrangement sites. Within each subset, clonotype counts were normalized to sorted cell number, and only after that were true diversity and Gini coefficients computed with the tcR R package. Repertoire sharing was quantified using the overlap coefficient calculated on TCRB nucleotide sequences. The table comes from immuneACCESS by way of TCRdb, which keeps in-frame sequences with V and J called. Part of the clones is missing from these tables; in studies checked, under half for an unresolved V gene and the rest for unknown reasons. That table supplies the V and J calls and clone size; D and trimming were determined from the DNA. This sample holds about 220,000 clones; about a tenth were observed only once. The biggest ten clones account for less than 1.5% of the sample.

This specimen belongs to a study of beta chain features in type 1 diabetes (dated by TCRdb to the late 2010s). Regarding the research as a whole: No differences in mean age, gender distribution, total cell number or subset yield were found between patients and healthy donors. A total of over 90,000,000 sorted cells were examined across all samples, and a strong correlation was observed between cell number per subset and RNA yield. The study compared the TCRB repertoires of sorted circulating CD4+ T cell subsets in recently diagnosed type 1 diabetes patients with those in matched healthy donors. Regulatory and stem cell-like memory subsets were obtained from only 8 patients and roughly eight healthy donors, while naive and central memory subsets were obtained from all 30 or so donors.

Results the study describes overall, beyond this receptor: Only small numbers of individuals were included in the HLA sub-analyses, which left unresolved whether HLA type had any influence on TCRB rearrangement. Because cDNA rather than genomic DNA was sequenced, highly expressing activated cells could have been over-represented, although no difference in activation and CD3 levels was found between groups. At VDJ recombination sites, type 1 diabetes patients had fewer insertions and more deleted nucleotides, which implies abnormalities in thymic rearrangement. In all four CD4+ subsets, TCRB CDR3 length was moderately but significantly shorter in type 1 diabetes patients. Shorter templates might have been favored by PCR, but patient and control samples were amplified and corrected together, so both groups would have been affected equally by any skew. Naive, central memory and regulatory TCRB repertoires appeared to be more alike among patients than among healthy donors.

Each donor gave one peripheral blood draw, averaging roughly 0.11 L, which was collected into heparinised tubes. A BD FACSAria II and a panel including CD45RO, CCR7, CD25, CD127, CD95 and CD27 were used to sort naive, central memory, regulatory and stem cell-like memory CD4+ T cells. A purity above 95% was achieved for all sorted populations. PBMCs were separated immediately by Lymphoprep density gradient centrifugation and were stained directly, without being cultured. So that batch effects would be minimized, each experiment stained and sorted samples in pairs, pairing one healthy donor with one patient. This TCR came from a man aged 18 to 30 in good health. The sequenced sample was central memory CD4+ T cells from blood.

The CDR3 sequence is CAWSRQGGTDTQYF. At the DNA level, the sequence is TGTGCCTGGAGTCGGCAGGGAGGCACAGATACGCAGTATTTT. The chain is made from TRBV30 and TRBJ2-3; the D region is possibly TRBD1 or TRBD2, each matching across 5 bases. The CDR3 measures 14 amino acids from cysteine to phenylalanine. Just the 42-base CDR3 DNA is kept, in frame starting at base 1. According to the germline V gene (reference sequence), CDR1 reads GTSNPN and CDR2 reads SVGIG. V loses 2 bases of germline sequence and J loses 1 base, and the interval between the two ends is 10 bases.